The rows below give T cell receptor beta chains drawn from one sample of a study of blood T cell repertoires in COVID-19. Here immunoSEQ multiplex PCR was the method, and the copy in TCRdb shows in-frame clones only, minus some. The sample consists of 200,000 or so clones, roughly 75% of them appearing once. The sample was peripheral blood. Source of these receptors: a woman in her sixties or seventies with acute or convalescent COVID-19. CDR3s include the opening cysteine and the closing phenylalanine or tryptophan. The D gene is left open where the match is weak. For some rows the clone size is stated as once, few or many, or as a class when expanded; others skip it.

-,TRBD1,TRBV7-6,TRBJ2-7,TGTGCCAGCAGCCGCCCCGGGACAGCGCAGTACTTC,CASSRPGTAQYF
-,-,TRBV5-1,TRBJ2-3,TGCGCCAGCAGCTTGGCCGTGGGAGTGAGCACAGATACGCAGTATTTT,CASSLAVGVSTDTQYF
-,TRBD2,TRBV2,TRBJ2-1,TGTGCCAGCAGTTACCTAGGAATAGCGGGCGATAACAATGAGCAGTTCTTC,CASSYLGIAGDNNEQFF
-,-,TRBV5-1,TRBJ2-5,TGCGCCAGCAGCCCCCCTGGGCTCCGGGAGACCCAGTACTTC,CASSPPGLRETQYF
-,-,TRBV18,TRBJ1-5,TGTGCCAGCTCACCCCCAGGGTACAATCAGCCCCAGCATTTT,CASSPPGYNQPQHF
-,TRBD1,TRBV28,TRBJ1-2,TGTGCCAGCAGTCCCATCAGGGGGCGACAGGGTCGCGGTGGCTACATCTTC,CASSPIRGRQGRGGYIF
few,-,TRBV3-1/TRBV3-2,TRBJ1-2,TGTGCCAGCAGCCAAGGTCTCTCCGGGAGGGACTATGGCTACACCTTC,CASSQGLSGRDYGYTF
few,TRBD2,TRBV5-4,TRBJ2-2,TGTGCCAGCAGCTTGACTAGCGGGAGAGGTACCGGGGAGCTGTTTTTT,CASSLTSGRGTGELFF
-,TRBD2,TRBV5-4,TRBJ2-3,TGTGCCAGCAGCTCAAGTCCTGGACTAGCGGGAGTCACAGATACGCAGTATTTT,CASSSSPGLAGVTDTQYF
-,TRBD2,TRBV14,TRBJ2-5,TGTGCCAGCAGCCAAGCCCTAGCGGGATTAGAGACCCAGTACTTC,CASSQALAGLETQYF
-,TRBD2,TRBV9,TRBJ2-7,TGTGCCAGCAGCAGGGGGGCTAGCGGGAGCTACGAGCAGTACTTC,CASSRGASGSYEQYF
few,TRBD2,TRBV27,TRBJ2-1,TGTGCCAGCACCTTACTAGCGGGACAATACAATGAGCAGTTCTTC,CASTLLAGQYNEQFF
-,-,TRBV6-1,TRBJ2-7,TGTGCCAGCAGTGAAGACGGGGAGGAGGAGTACTTC,CASSEDGEEEYF
-,-,TRBV7-8,TRBJ2-3,TGTGCCAGCAGCTCCCAGACTCCAGATACGCAGTATTTT,CASSSQTPDTQYF
-,TRBD2,TRBV5-4,TRBJ2-5,TGTGCCAGCAGCTCTGGGACTAGCGGGCAACAAGAGACCCAGTACTTC,CASSSGTSGQQETQYF
few,-,TRBV11-3,TRBJ2-2,TGTGCCAGCAGCTTATATTCAACCCGGGGGAACACCGGGGAGCTGTTTTTT,CASSLYSTRGNTGELFF
-,TRBD2,TRBV24-1,TRBJ2-5,TGTGCCACCAGTGGCTGGGAGGGTCAAGAGACCCAGTACTTC,CATSGWEGQETQYF
-,TRBD2,TRBV5-4,TRBJ2-1,TGTGCCAGCAGCTCGATAGAGCGGGAACATGAGCAGTTCTTC,CASSSIEREHEQFF
-,TRBD1,TRBV28,TRBJ2-5,TGTGCCAGCACCACGCCCCGGACAGGCGAGACCCAGTACTTC,CASTTPRTGETQYF
-,-,TRBV19,TRBJ2-3,TGTGCCAGTAGTATTTTCCCTAGCCTTAGCACAGATACGCAGTATTTT,CASSIFPSLSTDTQYF
-,TRBD2,TRBV30,TRBJ2-1,TGTGCCTGGAGTCCTAAGGGACTAGCGGGTAATGAGCAGTTCTTC,CAWSPKGLAGNEQFF
-,TRBD1,TRBV28,TRBJ1-4,TGTGCCAGCAGTTTGAGACAGGGTGATGAAAAACTGTTTTTT,CASSLRQGDEKLFF
-,TRBD1,TRBV5-1,TRBJ2-2,TGCGCCAGCAGCTGGGGACAGGTTAACACCGGGGAGCTGTTTTTT,CASSWGQVNTGELFF
-,TRBD1,TRBV20-1,TRBJ1-5,TGCAGTGCTAGTGGACAACAGGGGGCTGGCAATCAGCCCCAGCATTTT,CSASGQQGAGNQPQHF
-,TRBD1,TRBV15,TRBJ1-2,TGTGCCACCAGCAGAGAAAACAGGGGTGGTTATGGCTACACCTTC,CATSRENRGGYGYTF
-,-,TRBV28,TRBJ1-5,TGTGCCAGCAGCTCCCCTGACAGGAATAGCTGGAATCAGCCCCAGCATTTT,CASSSPDRNSWNQPQHF
-,-,TRBV9,TRBJ2-2,TGTGCCAGCAGCGTACGGACCGGGGAGCTGTTTTTT,CASSVRTGELFF
-,-,TRBV11-3,TRBJ2-1,TGTGCCAGCAGCTTACAGGGGGGCTGGGGCAATGAGCAGTTCTTC,CASSLQGGWGNEQFF
-,-,TRBV5-4,TRBJ2-5,TGTGCCAGCAGCCCAGAGCGGGCCCAGGGGACCCAGTACTTC,CASSPERAQGTQYF
once,TRBD1,TRBV7-2,TRBJ1-4,TGTGCCAGCAGCCCCCTCTTGGGACAGGGCGATAGAAATGAAAAACTGTTTTTT,CASSPLLGQGDRNEKLFF
-,-,TRBV2,TRBJ2-1,TGTGCCAGCAGTGAACAGGGAACACTAAACAATGAGCAGTTCTTC,CASSEQGTLNNEQFF